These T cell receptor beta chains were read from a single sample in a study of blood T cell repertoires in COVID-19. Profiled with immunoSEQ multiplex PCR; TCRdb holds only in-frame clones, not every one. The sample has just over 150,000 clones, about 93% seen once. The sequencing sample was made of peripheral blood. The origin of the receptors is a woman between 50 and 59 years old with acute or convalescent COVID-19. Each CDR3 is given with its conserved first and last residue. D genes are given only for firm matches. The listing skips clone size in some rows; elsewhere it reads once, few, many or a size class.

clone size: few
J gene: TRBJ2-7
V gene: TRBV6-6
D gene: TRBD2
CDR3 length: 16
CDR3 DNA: TGTGCCAGCAGTTTAACTAGCGGGAGGGCCATGTACGAGCAGTACTTC
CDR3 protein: CASSLTSGRAMYEQYF

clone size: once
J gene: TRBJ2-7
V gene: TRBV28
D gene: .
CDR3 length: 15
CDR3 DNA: TGTGCCAGCAGTTCCGCTGGCGGGACCCACTACGAGCAGTACTTC
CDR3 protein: CASSSAGGTHYEQYF

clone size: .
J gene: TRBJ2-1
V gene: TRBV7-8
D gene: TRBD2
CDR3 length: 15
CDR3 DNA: TGTGCCAGCAGCTTAACGGGACTAGCGGGAACTGAGCAGTTCTTC
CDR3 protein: CASSLTGLAGTEQFF

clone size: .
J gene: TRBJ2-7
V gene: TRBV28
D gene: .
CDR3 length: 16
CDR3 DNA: TGTGCCAGCAGTTTATATTCTCTGTCAGGATCCTACGAGCAGTACTTC
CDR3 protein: CASSLYSLSGSYEQYF

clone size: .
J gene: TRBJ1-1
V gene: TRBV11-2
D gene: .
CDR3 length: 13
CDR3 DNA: TGTGCCAGCAGCTTATCCCTACAAGTGAGGGCTTTCTTT
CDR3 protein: CASSLSLQVRAFF

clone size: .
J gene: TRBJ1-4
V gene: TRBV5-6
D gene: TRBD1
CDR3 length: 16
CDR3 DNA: TGTGCCAGCAACTTGGGGACAGCTACAACTAATGAAAAACTGTTTTTT
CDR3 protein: CASNLGTATTNEKLFF

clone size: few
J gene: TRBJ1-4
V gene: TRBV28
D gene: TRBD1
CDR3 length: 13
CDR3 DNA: TGTGCCAGCAGGGCCGGACAGGGTGAAAAACTGTTTTTT
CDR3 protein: CASRAGQGEKLFF

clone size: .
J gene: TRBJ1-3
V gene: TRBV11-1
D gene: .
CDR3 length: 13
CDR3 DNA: TGTGCCAGCACCATCGACAGGGGAAACACCATATATTTT
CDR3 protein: CASTIDRGNTIYF

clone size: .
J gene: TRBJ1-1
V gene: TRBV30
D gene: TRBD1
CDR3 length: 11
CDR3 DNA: TGTGCCTGGAGTACCGGGACAGGGTGGCACTTT
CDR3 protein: CAWSTGTGWHF

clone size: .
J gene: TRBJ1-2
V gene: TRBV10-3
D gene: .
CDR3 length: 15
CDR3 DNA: TGTGCCATCAGCGTTCAGGGTCTTCCTAACTATGGCTACACCTTC
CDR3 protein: CAISVQGLPNYGYTF

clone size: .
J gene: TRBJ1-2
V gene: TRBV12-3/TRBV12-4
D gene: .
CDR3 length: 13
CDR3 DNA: TGTGCCAGCAGTCGGACAAGTCAGTGGGGCTACACCTTC
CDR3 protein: CASSRTSQWGYTF

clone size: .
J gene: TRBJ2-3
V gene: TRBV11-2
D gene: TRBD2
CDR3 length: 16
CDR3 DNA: TGTGCCAGCAGCTTAGCGAGCGGGGGGGCTTGGGATACGCAGTATTTT
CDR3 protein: CASSLASGGAWDTQYF

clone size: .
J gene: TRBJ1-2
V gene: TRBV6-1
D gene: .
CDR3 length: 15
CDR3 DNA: TGTGCCAGCAGTGAAGCTATCCCAGGGATCTCTGGCTACACCTTC
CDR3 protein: CASSEAIPGISGYTF

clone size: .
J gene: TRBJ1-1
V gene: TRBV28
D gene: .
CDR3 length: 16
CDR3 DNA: TGTGCCAGCAGTTTATTAGGTGGGGGGTCCTACACTGAAGCTTTCTTT
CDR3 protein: CASSLLGGGSYTEAFF

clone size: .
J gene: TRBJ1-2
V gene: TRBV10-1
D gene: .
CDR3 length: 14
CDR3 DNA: TGCGCCAGCAGTGAGAGCCAGGGGTCCTATGGCTACACCTTC
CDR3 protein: CASSESQGSYGYTF

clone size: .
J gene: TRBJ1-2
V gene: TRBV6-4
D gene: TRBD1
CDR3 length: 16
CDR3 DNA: TGTGCCAGGTACGACAGGGGGCATGTATCTGACTATGGCTACACCTTC
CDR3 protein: CARYDRGHVSDYGYTF